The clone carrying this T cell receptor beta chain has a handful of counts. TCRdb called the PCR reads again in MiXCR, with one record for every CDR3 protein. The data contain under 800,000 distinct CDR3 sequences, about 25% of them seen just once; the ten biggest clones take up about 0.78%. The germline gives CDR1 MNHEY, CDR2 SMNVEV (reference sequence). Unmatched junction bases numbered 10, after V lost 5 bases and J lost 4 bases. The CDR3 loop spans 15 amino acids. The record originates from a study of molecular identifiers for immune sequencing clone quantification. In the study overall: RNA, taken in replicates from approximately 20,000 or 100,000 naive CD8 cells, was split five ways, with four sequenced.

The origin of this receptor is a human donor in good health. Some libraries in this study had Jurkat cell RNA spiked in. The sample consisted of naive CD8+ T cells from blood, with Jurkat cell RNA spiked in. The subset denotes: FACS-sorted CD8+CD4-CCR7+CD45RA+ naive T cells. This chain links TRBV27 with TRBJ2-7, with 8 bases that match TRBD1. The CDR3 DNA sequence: TGTGCCAGCAGTGTAGGACAGGGAAATTTGTACGAGCAGTACTTC. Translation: CASSVGQGNLYEQYF.